This T cell receptor beta chain came from a study of blood T cell repertoires in COVID-19. Across the whole study: PBMCs, B-cell-depleted T cells, or T cells provided the cDNA or gDNA that made up the material.

The CDR3 is 15 residues long. V lost 3 bases, J lost 0 bases, and 2 bases stayed unmatched. Germline CDR1 SGHRS, CDR2 YFSETQ. The authors' processing: Scientists estimated how many nucleated cells there were by amplifying reference gene primers. Method: immunoSEQ multiplex PCR; TCRdb's copy keeps in-frame clones and lacks some. From that table come the V and J calls and clone size; the DNA was used to work out D and trimming. The sample lists around 140,000 clones; approximately 87% were seen once. The chain combines TRBV5-1 with TRBJ2-1, with 8 bases lining up with TRBD1. What was sequenced was peripheral blood. The origin of this receptor is a man aged 80 or over with acute or convalescent COVID-19. The CDR3 spells CASSSGTGSYNEQFF. In DNA form, the CDR3 reads TGCGCCAGCAGCTCTGGGACAGGCTCCTACAATGAGCAGTTCTTC.